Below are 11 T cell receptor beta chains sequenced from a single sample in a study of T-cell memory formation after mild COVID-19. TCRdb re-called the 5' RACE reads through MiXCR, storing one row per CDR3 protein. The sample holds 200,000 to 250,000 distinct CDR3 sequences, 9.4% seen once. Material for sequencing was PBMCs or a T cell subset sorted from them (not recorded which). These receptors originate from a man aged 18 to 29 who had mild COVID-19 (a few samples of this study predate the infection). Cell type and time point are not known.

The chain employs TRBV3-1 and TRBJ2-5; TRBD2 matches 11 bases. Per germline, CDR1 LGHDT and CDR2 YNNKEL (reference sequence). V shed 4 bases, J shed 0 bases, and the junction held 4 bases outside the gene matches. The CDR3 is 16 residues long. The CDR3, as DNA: TGTGCCAGCAGCCGAGAGACTAGCGGGGACCAAGAGACCCAGTACTTC. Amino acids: CASSRETSGDQETQYF.

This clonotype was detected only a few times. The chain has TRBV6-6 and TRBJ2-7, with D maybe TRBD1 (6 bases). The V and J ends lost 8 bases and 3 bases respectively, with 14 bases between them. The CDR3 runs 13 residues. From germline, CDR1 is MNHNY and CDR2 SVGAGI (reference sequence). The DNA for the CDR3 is TGTGCCAGCGGGGGCGCAGGGTTCTACGAGCAGTACGTC. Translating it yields CASGGAGFYEQYV.

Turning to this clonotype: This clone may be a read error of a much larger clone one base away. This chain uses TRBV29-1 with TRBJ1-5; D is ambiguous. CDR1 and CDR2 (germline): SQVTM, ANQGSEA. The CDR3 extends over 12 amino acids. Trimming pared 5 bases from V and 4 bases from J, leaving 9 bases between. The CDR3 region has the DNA TGCAGCGTTTCAGATACTAATCAGCCCCAGCATTTT. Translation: CSVSDTNQPQHF.

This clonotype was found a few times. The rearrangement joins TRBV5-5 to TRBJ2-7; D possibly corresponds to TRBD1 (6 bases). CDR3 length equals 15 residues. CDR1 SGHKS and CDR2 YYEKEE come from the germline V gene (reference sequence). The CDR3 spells CASSPGGLSSYEKYV. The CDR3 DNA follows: TGTGCCAGCAGCCCTGGGGGCCTTTCCTCATACGAGAAGTACGTC.

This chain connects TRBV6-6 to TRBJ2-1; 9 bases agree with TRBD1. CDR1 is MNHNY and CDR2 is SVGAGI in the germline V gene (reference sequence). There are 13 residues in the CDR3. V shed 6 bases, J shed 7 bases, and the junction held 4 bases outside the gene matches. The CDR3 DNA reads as TGTGCCAGCAGACAGGGGGCGGAGAATGAGCAGTTCTTC. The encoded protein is CASRQGAENEQFF.

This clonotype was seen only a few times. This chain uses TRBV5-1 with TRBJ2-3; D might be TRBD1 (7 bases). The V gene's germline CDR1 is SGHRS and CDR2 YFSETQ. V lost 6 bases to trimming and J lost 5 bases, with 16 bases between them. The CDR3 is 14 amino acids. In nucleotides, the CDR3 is TGCGCCAGCAAGCACGGGCAGGGGGGAGATACGCAGTATTTT. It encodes CASKHGQGGDTQYF.

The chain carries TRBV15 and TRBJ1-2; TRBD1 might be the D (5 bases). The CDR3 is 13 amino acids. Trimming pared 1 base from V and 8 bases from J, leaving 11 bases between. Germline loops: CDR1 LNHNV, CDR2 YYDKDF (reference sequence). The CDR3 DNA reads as TGTGCCACCAGCAGAGGTGGGGCCTACGGCTACACCTTC. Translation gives CATSRGGAYGYTF. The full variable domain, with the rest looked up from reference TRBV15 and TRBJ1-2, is DAMVIQNPRYQVTQFGKPVTLSCSQTLNHNVMYWYQQKSSQAPKLLFHYYDKDFNNEADTPDNFQSRRPNTSFCFLDIRSPGLGDTAMYLCATSRGGAYGYTFGSGTRLTVV.

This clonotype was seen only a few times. For the CDR3, the DNA is TGTGCCAGCTTAAACGATCTCACTAACTATGGCTACACCTTC. Residues: CASLNDLTNYGYTF. The rearrangement joins TRBV6-2 or TRBV6-3 to TRBJ1-2; no clear D. The CDR3 sequence is 14 residues long. Trimming took 8 bases from V and 0 from J, leaving 13 bases between them. Germline CDR1 reads MNHEY; CDR2 reads SVGEGT.

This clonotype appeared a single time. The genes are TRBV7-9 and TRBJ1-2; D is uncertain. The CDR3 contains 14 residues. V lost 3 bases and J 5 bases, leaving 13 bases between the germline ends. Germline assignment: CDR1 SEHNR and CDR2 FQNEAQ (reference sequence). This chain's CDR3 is CASSFVALVYGYTF. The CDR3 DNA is TGTGCCAGCAGCTTTGTGGCTTTAGTTTATGGCTACACCTTC.

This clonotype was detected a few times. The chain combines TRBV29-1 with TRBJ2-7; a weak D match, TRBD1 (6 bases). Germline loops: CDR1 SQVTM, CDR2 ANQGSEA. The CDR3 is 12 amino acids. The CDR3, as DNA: TGCAGTGCTCGGACAGCCTTTGACGAGCAGTACGTC. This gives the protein CSARTAFDEQYV.

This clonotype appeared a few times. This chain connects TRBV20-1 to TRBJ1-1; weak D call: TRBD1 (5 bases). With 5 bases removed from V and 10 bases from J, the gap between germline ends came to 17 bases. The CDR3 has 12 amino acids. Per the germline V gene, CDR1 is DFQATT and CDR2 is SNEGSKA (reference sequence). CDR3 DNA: TGCAGTGCTGACAGATCGGGGTATGGAGCTTTCTTT. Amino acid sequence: CSADRSGYGAFF.